This passage covers 31 T cell receptor beta chains from one sample sequenced in a study of blood T cells in healthy people across ages. The authors ran a second PCR of about 6 to 11 cycles using a sample-barcoded 5' primer and a J-beta primer mix. In TCRdb, the 5' RACE reads were re-called with MiXCR into one record per CDR3 protein. The table has about 1.5 million distinct CDR3 sequences, roughly 40% seen once; the top ten hold around 8%. Input material: blood. The receptors here all came from a woman aged 18-30 years in good health.

This clonotype appeared a single time. The chain carries TRBV7-9 and TRBJ1-2; 10 bases are shared with TRBD1. Germline values: CDR1 SEHNR, CDR2 FQNEAQ (reference sequence). Germline trimming cut 2 bases from V and 0 bases from J; bases unmatched to any gene: 9. The CDR3 length is 18 residues. This chain's CDR3 is CASSLTGTGVSPNYGYTF. In nucleotides, the CDR3 is TGTGCCAGCAGCTTAACCGGGACAGGGGTCTCCCCTAACTATGGCTACACCTTC.

This clonotype was seen a handful of times. J is TRBJ1-2 and V is TRBV7-9; 8 bases are a match to TRBD1. The V gene end was trimmed by 5 bases and the J gene end by 4 bases; junction bases not matched to a gene: 6. This CDR3 has 14 amino acids. The germline gives CDR1 SEHNR, CDR2 FQNEAQ (reference sequence). CDR3 sequence (DNA): TGTGCCAGCAGCCCGACAGGGGATTTCTATGGCTACACCTTC. Translating it yields CASSPTGDFYGYTF. Using reference TRBV7-9 and TRBJ1-2 for the parts outside the CDR3, the full variable domain is DTGVSQNPRHKITKRGQNVTFRCDPISEHNRLYWYRQTLGQGPEFLTYFQNEAQLEKSRLLSDRFSAERPKGSFSTLEIQRTEQGDSAMYLCASSPTGDFYGYTFGSGTRLTVV.

The chain joins TRBV20-1 to TRBJ2-3, with TRBD2 as a possible D gene (6 bases). With 6 bases removed from V and 1 base from J, the gap between germline ends came to 14 bases. There are 14 residues in the CDR3. The germline V gene has CDR1 DFQATT and CDR2 SNEGSKA (reference sequence). CDR3: CSALWEARTDTQYF. The DNA of the CDR3 is TGCAGTGCCCTCTGGGAGGCCCGCACAGATACGCAGTATTTT.

This chain joins TRBV15 and TRBJ1-3; D gene uncertain. The germline CDR1 and CDR2 sequences are LNHNV and YYDKDF (reference sequence). V gave up 0 bases and J gave up 0 bases, with 12 bases separating them. The CDR3 totals 17 residues. The CDR3 loop is CATSREYGRGSGNTIYF. The CDR3 DNA sequence: TGTGCCACCAGCAGAGAGTATGGACGGGGCTCTGGAAACACCATATATTTT.

The chain is built from TRBV3-1 and TRBJ2-3; TRBD2 matches at 13 bases. Per germline, CDR1 LGHDT and CDR2 YNNKEL (reference sequence). Losses at the gene ends were 4 bases for V and 2 bases for J; bases not matched to a gene: 9. This CDR3 comprises 18 residues. CDR3 sequence: CASSRTSGGGGDTDTQYF. The CDR3 DNA follows: TGTGCCAGCAGCCGGACTAGCGGGGGCGGGGGGGACACAGATACGCAGTATTTT.

This chain links TRBV14 with TRBJ1-2, with D unresolved. In germline, CDR1 is SGHDN, CDR2 FVKESK. The CDR3 has 14 residues. V was shortened by 4 bases and J by 1 base, with 10 bases between the two germline ends. This CDR3 reads CASSLSEVNYGYTF. CDR3 coding DNA: TGTGCCAGCAGCCTAAGTGAAGTTAACTATGGCTACACCTTC.

This clonotype was counted only a few times. A read error may explain this, as a much larger clone is one base away. The V gene is TRBV27, the J gene TRBJ2-3; possibly TRBD2 for D (5 bases). Germline CDR1 and CDR2: MNHEY and SMNVEV (reference sequence). The ends were cut back, 8 bases at V and 5 bases at J, with 11 bases in the middle. This CDR3 is 12 amino acids long. The CDR3 loop is CASGPRGDTQYF. The CDR3 DNA reads TGTGCCAGCGGTCCCCGGGGAGATACGCAGTATTTT.

This clonotype turned up a few times. The V and J genes are TRBV6-5 and TRBJ1-2; unclear D gene. Germline assignment: CDR1 MNHEY and CDR2 SVGAGI. V dropped 4 bases and J dropped 2 bases, with 14 bases sitting between them. This CDR3 is built from 15 residues. CDR3: CASSLFPPLNYGYTF. DNA for the CDR3: TGTGCCAGCAGTTTATTTCCTCCTCTGAACTATGGCTACACCTTC.

The V call is TRBV14, the J call TRBJ1-1; D call uncertain. This CDR3 is 14 amino acids long. V dropped 3 bases and J dropped 0 bases, with 8 bases sitting between them. Germline V gene data show CDR1 as SGHDN and CDR2 as FVKESK. CDR3 DNA sequence: TGTGCCAGCAGCCATGGACCGATGAACACTGAAGCTTTCTTT. It codes for CASSHGPMNTEAFF.

This clonotype showed up just a few times. This CDR3 is CSARPAGSSTDTQYF. The CDR3, as DNA: TGCAGTGCTAGACCCGCGGGCTCCAGCACAGATACGCAGTATTTT. The chain carries TRBV20-1 and TRBJ2-3, with a tentative D call TRBD2 (5 bases). The germline V gene has CDR1 DFQATT and CDR2 SNEGSKA (reference sequence). This CDR3 is built from 15 residues. V dropped 2 bases and J dropped 0 bases, with 12 bases sitting between them.

This chain joins TRBV7-2 and TRBJ2-7; unclear D gene. Germline CDR1 SGHTA, CDR2 FQGNSA. V was clipped by 5 bases and J by 7 bases, with 18 bases between them. The CDR3 covers 14 residues. Written as DNA, the CDR3 is TGTGCCAGCAGCCCTCGGCAGTCACTCCATGAGCAGTACTTC. This sequence encodes CASSPRQSLHEQYF. The entire variable domain, with the rest obtained from reference TRBV7-2 and TRBJ2-7, is as follows: GAGVSQSPSNKVTEKGKDVELRCDPISGHTALYWYRQSLGQGLEFLIYFQGNSAPDKSGLPSDRFSAERTGGSVSTLTIQRTQQEDSAVYLCASSPRQSLHEQYFGPGTRLTVT.

The chain carries TRBV6-1 and TRBJ1-6, with 8 bases that match TRBD1. J lost 0 bases, V lost 6 bases, and 10 bases had no gene match. The CDR3 contains 18 residues. Germline V gene data show CDR1 as MNHNS and CDR2 as SASEGT. The CDR3 bases are TGTGCCAGCAGCCCGACAGGGGCCCGGAGCTCCTATAATTCACCCCTCCACTTT. The encoded protein is CASSPTGARSSYNSPLHF.

Ten or more counts support this clonotype. The rearrangement links TRBV12-3 or TRBV12-4 to TRBJ1-4; D not resolved. CDR3 length: 13 residues. V lost 7 bases and J lost 3, with 9 bases in between. The CDR3 DNA reads TGTGCCAGCACACAGCCTCCTAATGAAAAACTGTTTTTT. As protein: CASTQPPNEKLFF.

This clonotype occurred a few times. The V call is TRBV6-1, the J call TRBJ2-1; TRBD1 matches at 10 bases. CDR1 MNHNS and CDR2 SASEGT come from the germline V gene. J lost 2 bases, V lost 2 bases, and 3 bases had no gene match. The CDR3 consists of 16 residues. The CDR3: CASSEIGTGAYNEQFF. The CDR3 bases are TGTGCCAGCAGTGAAATCGGGACAGGGGCCTACAATGAGCAGTTCTTC.

The chain employs TRBV20-1 and TRBJ2-1; D remains unclear. V shed 2 bases and J shed 9 bases, with 17 bases lying between them. The CDR3 totals 14 residues. Germline CDR1 is DFQATT and CDR2 is SNEGSKA (reference sequence). The CDR3 bases are TGCAGTGCTAGAAATTTCCGGTTGGGCGTTGAGCAGTTCTTC. It is translated as CSARNFRLGVEQFF.

Details on this clonotype: At one end the junction does not follow the germline gene, possibly because of a read error. This chain connects TRBV7-7 to TRBJ2-7; a weak D match, TRBD2 (6 bases). This CDR3 contains 15 residues. The germline V gene encodes CDR1 SSHAT and CDR2 FNYEAQ (reference sequence). The CDR3 DNA follows: TGTGCTAGCAGCCTTTTGCGGGGAGAGGCCTACGAGCAGTACTTC. This sequence encodes CASSLLRGEAYEQYF.

This sequence joins TRBV20-1 and TRBJ2-7, with 10 bases fitting TRBD2. Germline values: CDR1 DFQATT, CDR2 SNEGSKA (reference sequence). CDR3 length equals 15 residues. V was clipped by 0 bases and J by 6 bases; unmatched bases: 8. CDR3 sequence reads: CSARDGSGRGSEQYF. As DNA, the CDR3 is TGCAGTGCTAGAGACGGGAGCGGGAGGGGGTCCGAGCAGTACTTC.

This clonotype was seen a handful of times. The CDR3 nucleotides are TGCAGTGCTCCAGACAGGGGGCTCGAGCAGTACTTC. Translating it yields CSAPDRGLEQYF. The chain is built from TRBV20-1 and TRBJ2-7; TRBD1 matches at 10 bases. Germline V gene lookup returns CDR1 DFQATT and CDR2 SNEGSKA (reference sequence). This CDR3 region has 12 residues. J lost 6 bases, V lost 5 bases, and 4 bases had no gene match.

The chain uses TRBV5-1 and TRBJ2-7; 15 nucleotides align to TRBD2. Trimming removed 1 base from V and 5 bases from J; junction bases left unmatched: 13. CDR3 length: 19 residues. Germline CDR1 reads SGHRS; CDR2 reads YFSETQ. CDR3 nucleotide sequence: TGCGCCAGCAGCTTGAGGGGACTAGCGGGAGGTTCTAAAGAGGACGAGCAGTACTTC. As protein: CASSLRGLAGGSKEDEQYF.

This clonotype was seen many times. The rearrangement uses TRBV5-1 and TRBJ2-1; TRBD2 matches at 10 bases. V was clipped by 0 bases and J by 8 bases; unmatched bases: 8. This CDR3 region has 16 residues. Looked up from germline, CDR1 is SGHRS and CDR2 is YFSETQ. The CDR3 loop reads CASSLEGLAGVDEQFF. The CDR3 bases are TGCGCCAGCAGCTTGGAGGGGCTAGCGGGAGTCGATGAGCAGTTCTTC.

V gene TRBV9 combines with J gene TRBJ1-1, with D unclear. The CDR3 has 14 residues. Germline V gene sequence: CDR1 SGDLS, CDR2 YYNGEE. Trimming left V 0 bases short and J 4 bases short, with 10 bases between. CDR3 amino acids: CASSVEGWGTEAFF. The CDR3 DNA is TGTGCCAGCAGCGTAGAGGGCTGGGGCACTGAAGCTTTCTTT.

The rearrangement joins TRBV20-1 to TRBJ2-5, with TRBD1 identical over 9 bases. With 0 bases clipped from V and 11 bases from J, the junction kept 10 bases outside the gene matches. This CDR3 comprises 14 residues. In germline, CDR1 is DFQATT, CDR2 SNEGSKA (reference sequence). CDR3 nucleotide sequence: TGCAGTGCTAGAGACCGGGACAGGGCCTATACGCAGTACTTC. Its protein product is CSARDRDRAYTQYF.

The chain's CDR3 is CASSQSLRLDYEQYF. In DNA form, the CDR3 reads TGTGCCAGCAGCCAATCCCTGCGATTGGACTACGAGCAGTACTTC. This chain connects TRBV16 to TRBJ2-7; D remains ambiguous. This CDR3 region has 15 residues. Trimming shortened V by 0 bases and J by 3 bases, and 12 bases separated the two germline ends. Germline loops: CDR1 KGHSY, CDR2 FQNENV.

The chain uses TRBV20-1 and TRBJ2-7, with D maybe TRBD1 (5 bases). Germline loops: CDR1 DFQATT, CDR2 SNEGSKA (reference sequence). V was shortened by 8 bases and J by 2 bases, with 16 bases between the two germline ends. This CDR3 spans 13 amino acids. The CDR3 spells CSSSSTVTYEQYF. In nucleotides, the CDR3 is TGCAGTTCATCCTCGACAGTTACCTACGAGCAGTACTTC.

This clonotype was detected only a few times. The J gene is TRBJ2-5, the V gene TRBV12-3 or TRBV12-4; D remains ambiguous. V was trimmed by 8 bases and J by 3 bases, leaving 16 bases between them. The CDR3 sequence is 14 residues long. DNA of the CDR3: TGTGCCAGCTACGATAACAGACGGGAAGAGACCCAGTACTTC. As protein: CASYDNRREETQYF.

The table lists this clonotype with a few counts. The chain couples TRBV3-1 to TRBJ1-2; D might be TRBD1 (6 bases). V shed 2 bases and J shed 6 bases, with 13 bases lying between them. Per the germline V gene, CDR1 is LGHDT and CDR2 is YNNKEL (reference sequence). The length of the CDR3 is 14 residues. CDR3 protein: CASSQQNRDNGYTF. Here the CDR3 DNA reads TGTGCCAGCAGCCAACAGAACAGGGATAATGGCTACACCTTC. Full variable domain (remainder filled in from reference TRBV3-1 and TRBJ1-2): DTAVSQTPKYLVTQMGNDKSIKCEQNLGHDTMYWYKQDSKKFLKIMFSYNNKELIINETVPNRFSPKSPDKAHLNLHINSLELGDSAVYFCASSQQNRDNGYTFGSGTRLTVV.

The chain joins TRBV12-3 or TRBV12-4 to TRBJ2-7; 10 bases agree with TRBD1. Unmatched junction bases numbered 12, after V lost 6 bases and J lost 7 bases. The length of the CDR3 is 15 residues. CDR3 DNA sequence: TGTGCCAGCAGCCACCTGGGACAGGGGACCAATGAGCAGTACTTC. Translating gives CASSHLGQGTNEQYF.

This clonotype was recorded a few times. The V and J genes are TRBV20-1 and TRBJ2-1; 9 bases align to TRBD2. Germline CDR1 DFQATT, CDR2 SNEGSKA (reference sequence). V shed 4 bases and J 0 bases; nucleotides not matched to a gene: 4. The CDR3 is 15 residues long. CDR3 nucleotides: TGCAGTGCTATAAGCGGGGGGAGCTCCTACAATGAGCAGTTCTTC. Amino acids: CSAISGGSSYNEQFF.

This chain uses TRBV6-5 with TRBJ2-7, with 8 nucleotides matching TRBD2. The junction had 7 bases not matched to a gene; V was cut back by 0 bases and J by 0 bases. The CDR3 sequence is 17 residues long. Per the germline V gene, CDR1 is MNHEY and CDR2 is SVGAGI. The CDR3: CASSYSSGRWGSYEQYF. In nucleotides, the CDR3 is TGTGCCAGCAGTTACTCGAGCGGGAGATGGGGCTCCTACGAGCAGTACTTC.

The gene calls are TRBV20-1 and TRBJ2-2; D remains unclear. V was cut by 3 bases and J by 4 bases, with 9 bases left in between. Germline assignment: CDR1 DFQATT and CDR2 SNEGSKA (reference sequence). The CDR3 loop spans 13 amino acids. The CDR3 protein is CSASGWGTGELFF. CDR3 sequence (DNA): TGCAGTGCTAGCGGGTGGGGCACCGGGGAGCTGTTTTTT.

Only one count was recorded for this clonotype. V is TRBV6-6 and J is TRBJ2-7, with D perhaps given as TRBD1 or TRBD2 (5 bases each). The closer fit of TRBJ2-5 to the DNA end suggests the J call may be wrong. The CDR3 has 16 amino acids. CDR1 and CDR2 from the germline V gene are MNHNY and SVGAGI (reference sequence). The CDR3 sequence is CASSAFGGPSLETQYF. The CDR3 DNA reads as TGTGCCAGCAGCGCCTTTGGGGGACCGTCCCTAGAGACCCAGTACTTC.